Shown below are 27 T cell receptor beta chains from a single sample sequenced in a study of T-cell reconstitution after alpha-beta-depleted transplantation in children. It was with unique molecular identifiers that the TCRbeta library was prepared. Via MiXCR, TCRdb re-called the PCR reads, giving one row per CDR3 protein. The sample contains around 130,000 distinct CDR3 sequences, about 9.6% of which appear only once. This specimen was PBMCs, mostly from graft donor cells, taken 180 days after TCRalphabeta/CD19-depleted stem cell transplant. Receptors originate from a girl less than two years old who had a stem cell transplant for combined immunodeficiency, so the T cells may come from the graft donor.

A word on this clonotype: This could be a read error, since a much larger clone is one nucleotide away. The rearrangement links TRBV29-1 to TRBJ2-4; unclear D gene. CDR1 is SQVTM, CDR2 ANQGSEA, per germline. The CDR3 sequence is 13 residues long. This CDR3 is CSVLRKAKNSQYF. Written as DNA, the CDR3 is TGCAGCGTTTTAAGGAAAGCCAAAAACAGTCAGTACTTC.

This clonotype rates as medium-sized. The V call is TRBV12-3 or TRBV12-4, the J call TRBJ2-7, with TRBD1 matching 8 bases. This CDR3 contains 12 residues. With 5 bases clipped from V and 4 bases from J, the junction kept 1 base outside the gene matches. CDR3 DNA sequence: TGTGCCAGCAGTAGGACAGGGTACGAGCAGTACTTC. Encoded protein: CASSRTGYEQYF.

This rearrangement joins TRBV12-3 or TRBV12-4 to TRBJ1-5; no firm D call. The V and J ends lost 6 bases and 6 bases respectively, with 15 bases between them. CDR3 size: 14 residues. The CDR3 here is CASRRVPGGQPQHF. The CDR3 DNA is TGTGCCAGCAGACGAGTCCCGGGTGGTCAGCCCCAGCATTTT.

This clonotype turned up a few times. The V gene is TRBV7-6, the J gene TRBJ1-2; perhaps TRBD1 as D (6 bases). Germline V gives CDR1 SGHVS, CDR2 FNYEAQ. V was trimmed by 1 base and J by 0 bases, leaving 9 bases between them. The CDR3 is 15 residues long. CDR3 DNA sequence: TGTGCCAGCAGCTTAGGGACAGATGCTAACTATGGCTACACCTTC. Translating it yields CASSLGTDANYGYTF.

V is TRBV10-3 and J is TRBJ2-5; D not certain. There are 11 residues in the CDR3. The V end was cut by 2 bases, the J end by 4 bases, with 2 bases between. The V gene's germline CDR1 is ENHRY and CDR2 SYGVKD. The CDR3 loop is CAISETETQYF. In DNA form, the CDR3 reads TGTGCCATCAGTGAGACAGAGACCCAGTACTTC.

Only a few counts were recorded for this clonotype. V is TRBV20-1 and J is TRBJ1-5; D remains ambiguous. Germline V gene lookup returns CDR1 DFQATT and CDR2 SNEGSKA (reference sequence). This CDR3 is 15 amino acids long. V dropped 5 bases and J dropped 0 bases, with 14 bases sitting between them. The CDR3 DNA is TGCAGTGCTCAGCCGGGAGCTGATAGCAATCAGCCCCAGCATTTT. Protein sequence: CSAQPGADSNQPQHF.

The chain couples TRBV18 to TRBJ2-7, with 9 bases aligning to TRBD1. Germline loops: CDR1 KGHSH, CDR2 LQKENI. The CDR3 consists of 14 residues. Trimming took 3 bases from V and 5 from J; bases not matched to a gene: 5. CDR3 sequence: CASSPGTGLNEQYF. In DNA form, the CDR3 reads TGTGCCAGCTCACCCGGGACAGGGCTTAACGAGCAGTACTTC.

This clonotype was counted ten times or more. The chain is built from TRBV9 and TRBJ2-6; D gene ambiguous. Trimming took 6 bases from V and 4 from J, leaving 17 bases between them. CDR1 and CDR2 (germline): SGDLS, YYNGEE. CDR3 length: 16 residues. The CDR3 reads CASTRRAHAGANVLTF. CDR3 in DNA: TGTGCCAGCACCAGACGTGCCCACGCCGGGGCCAACGTCCTGACTTTC.

The chain couples TRBV10-3 to TRBJ2-7; TRBD1 agrees at 7 bases. V was pared by 3 bases and J by 7 bases, with 9 bases of the junction left unmatched. CDR1 is ENHRY and CDR2 is SYGVKD in the germline V gene. The CDR3 covers 14 residues. The CDR3 nucleotides read TGTGCCATCAGTGAAGGGGGCGCGACTGGGGAGCAGTACTTC. It is translated as CAISEGGATGEQYF.

The chain links TRBV6-5 to TRBJ2-2, with D possibly matching TRBD1 (6 bases). CDR3 length: 15 amino acids. V was trimmed by 0 bases and J by 1 base, leaving 6 bases between them. Germline lookup yields CDR1 MNHEY and CDR2 SVGAGI. The CDR3 DNA is TGTGCCAGCAGTTACTCGGGACAGAACACCGGGGAGCTGTTTTTT. Translation: CASSYSGQNTGELFF.

The chain joins TRBV20-1 to TRBJ1-6; D remains unclear. The CDR3 sequence is 13 residues long. CDR1 and CDR2 (germline): DFQATT, SNEGSKA (reference sequence). Deletions cut 0 bases from V and 11 bases from J, with 11 bases between. In nucleotides, the CDR3 is TGCAGTGCTAGAGATGACTCCTCGGCACCCCTCCACTTT. Its protein product is CSARDDSSAPLHF.

This clonotype was found a few times. This chain joins TRBV27 and TRBJ2-5, with a possible D match to TRBD1 (6 bases). Germline loops: CDR1 MNHEY, CDR2 SMNVEV (reference sequence). V was trimmed by 3 bases and J by 3 bases, leaving 20 bases between them. The CDR3 runs 17 residues. This chain's CDR3 is CASSLGQRGQREETQYF. The CDR3 DNA follows: TGTGCCAGCAGTTTGGGACAACGGGGACAACGGGAAGAGACCCAGTACTTC.

CDR3 region: CASSGQGDQPQHF. Written as DNA, the CDR3 is TGTGCCAGCAGCGGACAGGGGGATCAGCCCCAGCATTTT. The gene calls are TRBV9 and TRBJ1-5; 9 bases align to TRBD1. V gave up 3 bases and J gave up 5 bases; unmatched junction bases: 0. The CDR3 extends over 13 amino acids. CDR1 and CDR2 (germline): SGDLS, YYNGEE.

The gene calls are TRBV5-6 and TRBJ1-2; possibly TRBD1 for D (6 bases). The V gene lost 5 bases and the J gene lost 4 bases, with 18 bases spanning the gap. This CDR3 has 15 amino acids. Per germline, CDR1 SGHDT and CDR2 YYEEEE. The CDR3 DNA follows: TGTGCCAGCAGTTCGGTGGGACATGAAGGCTATGGCTACACCTTC. Translation: CASSSVGHEGYGYTF.

The chain has TRBV12-3 or TRBV12-4 and TRBJ2-5; 10 bases match TRBD2. After removal of 7 bases from V and 1 base from J, the junction contained 12 bases not matched to a gene. The CDR3 length is 17 residues. CDR3 nucleotide sequence: TGTGCCAGCACCATACCGGGGACTAGCGATTCCCAAGAGACCCAGTACTTC. It yields the protein CASTIPGTSDSQETQYF.

The chain couples TRBV11-2 to TRBJ1-2, with 7 bases matching TRBD1. Germline V gene data show CDR1 as SGHAT and CDR2 as FQNNGV. There are 14 residues in the CDR3. V lost 5 bases and J lost 3; bases outside the gene matches: 6. The CDR3 DNA sequence: TGTGCCAGCAGCACCCGACAGGGCGACTATGGCTACACCTTC. It specifies CASSTRQGDYGYTF.

The sample holds a few counts of this clonotype. The rearrangement joins TRBV20-1 to TRBJ2-1; D is undetermined. CDR3 length: 12 amino acids. Germline values: CDR1 DFQATT, CDR2 SNEGSKA (reference sequence). V dropped 2 bases and J dropped 5 bases, with 7 bases sitting between them. The CDR3 protein is CSARISNNEQFF. The CDR3 DNA sequence: TGCAGTGCTAGAATCAGCAACAATGAGCAGTTCTTC.

CDR3 loop: CASSPASGRISEQFF. As DNA, the CDR3 is TGTGCCAGCAGTCCGGCTAGCGGGAGGATAAGTGAGCAGTTCTTC. This chain joins TRBV27 and TRBJ2-1, with 11 bases fitting TRBD2. V was pared by 5 bases and J by 9 bases, with 9 bases of the junction left unmatched. The length of the CDR3 is 15 residues. CDR1 and CDR2 from the germline V gene are MNHEY and SMNVEV (reference sequence).

This clonotype appeared many times. The rearrangement links TRBV4-3 to TRBJ2-3; D remains ambiguous. The CDR3 covers 13 residues. V gave up 6 bases and J gave up 8 bases, with 15 bases separating them. CDR1 LGHNA and CDR2 YSLEER come from the germline V gene. The CDR3 DNA follows: TGCGCCAGCAGGGAGCTGTCTAAGGGTACGCAGTATTTT. Amino acid sequence: CASRELSKGTQYF.

This clonotype was counted a few times. The V call is TRBV7-9, the J call TRBJ2-2; 9 bases fit TRBD2. From germline, CDR1 is SEHNR and CDR2 FQNEAQ (reference sequence). The junction had 17 bases not matched to a gene; V was cut back by 11 bases and J by 10 bases. This CDR3 is built from 15 residues. The CDR3 here is CAYYQPRLAVPELFF. DNA for the CDR3: TGTGCCTATTACCAGCCCCGACTAGCGGTACCGGAGCTGTTTTTT.

This rearrangement joins TRBV20-1 to TRBJ1-5; 9 bases are a match to TRBD1. The V gene end was trimmed by 1 base and the J gene end by 2 bases; junction bases not matched to a gene: 6. Germline CDR1 and CDR2: DFQATT and SNEGSKA (reference sequence). The CDR3 covers 16 residues. The CDR3 here is CSARAGTGIGNQPQHF. The CDR3, as DNA: TGCAGTGCTAGAGCCGGGACAGGGATCGGCAATCAGCCCCAGCATTTT.

Only a few counts were recorded for this clonotype. The gene calls are TRBV4-2 and TRBJ2-2, with 7 bases aligning to TRBD2. The germline V gene has CDR1 LGHNA and CDR2 YNFKEQ. The CDR3 spans 14 residues. Trimming removed 1 base from V and 6 bases from J; junction bases left unmatched: 2. The CDR3 DNA sequence: TGTGCCAGCAGCCAAGTTGGGGGGGCCGGGGAGCTGTTTTTT. Translated: CASSQVGGAGELFF.

In this sample, this clonotype turned up a few times. CDR3: CSVGGTGFYNEQFF. The CDR3 DNA is TGCAGCGTCGGGGGGACAGGGTTCTACAATGAGCAGTTCTTC. The chain carries TRBV29-1 and TRBJ2-1, with TRBD1 identical over 9 bases. V dropped 6 bases and J dropped 3; count of bases not matched to a gene: 6. The CDR3 length is 14 residues. Germline V CDR1 and CDR2: SQVTM, ANQGSEA.

The chain has TRBV27 and TRBJ2-5; no clear D. Germline loops: CDR1 MNHEY, CDR2 SMNVEV (reference sequence). This CDR3 is built from 13 residues. V shed 5 bases and J shed 7 bases, with 14 bases lying between them. The CDR3 DNA follows: TGTGCCAGCAGTCGCTACATAGTCCGGACCCAGTACTTC. Amino acids: CASSRYIVRTQYF.

This clonotype was seen only a few times. The V and J genes are TRBV29-1 and TRBJ2-5; D is unresolved. The CDR3 runs to 10 residues. From germline, CDR1 is SQVTM and CDR2 ANQGSEA. Deletions cut 4 bases from V and 7 bases from J, with 7 bases between. Here the CDR3 DNA reads TGCAGCGTTGGTGGAATGACCCAGTACTTC. It encodes CSVGGMTQYF.

The chain has TRBV20-1 and TRBJ2-7; the D gene could be TRBD1 or TRBD2 (5 bases each). V was clipped by 0 bases and J by 4 bases, with 13 bases between them. The CDR3 has 14 residues. The V gene's germline CDR1 is DFQATT and CDR2 SNEGSKA (reference sequence). The CDR3 loop reads CSARDDGTPYEQYF. The CDR3, as DNA: TGCAGTGCTAGAGATGACGGGACCCCATACGAGCAGTACTTC.

This rearrangement joins TRBV20-1 to TRBJ2-7, with D perhaps given as TRBD1 or TRBD2 (7 bases each). The germline V gene has CDR1 DFQATT and CDR2 SNEGSKA (reference sequence). CDR3 size: 17 residues. Trimming shortened V by 1 base and J by 3 bases, and 22 bases separated the two germline ends. The CDR3 reads CSARGEGATLIDYEQYF. The CDR3 nucleotides read TGCAGTGCTAGAGGGGAGGGGGCAACATTGATCGACTACGAGCAGTACTTC.